This TCR beta chain was profiled in a study of blood T cell repertoires in COVID-19. The V and J ends lost 4 bases and 4 bases respectively, with 11 bases between them. Germline lookup yields CDR1 SGHRS and CDR2 YFSETQ. This CDR3 has 13 residues. Per the authors' pipeline: Amplifying reference gene primers gave estimates of nucleated cell counts. Assay: immunoSEQ multiplex PCR; the TCRdb copy retains only in-frame clones and omits some. The V and J calls and clone size were taken over from that table, and D and trimming were inferred from the DNA. The sample shows under 250,000 clones, under 90% of them seen only once.

This chain joins TRBV5-1 and TRBJ1-1, with D uncertain. The sequence came from a man between 60 and 70 years old who had recovered from COVID-19. The sequencing sample was made of peripheral blood. CDR3 protein: CASSSIRGTEAFF. CDR3 in DNA: TGCGCCAGCAGCAGCATCCGGGGCACTGAAGCTTTCTTT.